This T cell receptor beta chain came from a study of blood T cell repertoires in COVID-19 (dated by TCRdb to about 2020). At the level of the whole study: Samples from collaborators originated in the United States, Italy and Spain and spanned both the acute and convalescent phases of COVID-19. The repertoires were made available in a free public database intended to serve as a resource for research on the immune response to SARS-CoV-2. Deeply sampled blood TCRbeta repertoires from subjects exposed to, actively infected with, or recovered from COVID-19 were included in the dataset. The material from the prospective study consisted of cDNA or gDNA derived from T cells, B-cell-depleted T cells, or PBMCs. The samples were drawn from the first 160 participants of the ongoing ImmuneRACE study and from 1,200 or so subjects provided by 6 global collaborators. A de-identified subject ID, COVID-19 status, age in years and sex were almost always included in the sample metadata. HLA class I and class II types, where available, came from metadata supplied by the sample provider rather than from assay-based typing.

Regarding this clone: Its antigen is not yet known. Per-base quality was not reported, and no clone a single base away is much larger than it.

One collaborating source in Seattle enrolled patients while the patients were actively infected and followed the patients over time throughout the course of disease. Whole blood was collected in K2EDTA tubes by collaborating institutions according to the institutions' own protocols. For TCRbeta analysis, collaborator samples were shipped as frozen whole blood, as isolated PBMCs, or as DNA extracted from either sample type. What the authors observed across the whole study: The quantity of clinical and demographic metadata differed by source and by participant and was supplied without curation.

Relative to germline, V is missing 6 bases and J is missing 8 bases, with 7 bases of the junction outside any gene match. From cysteine to phenylalanine, the CDR3 is 15 amino acids long. Only the CDR3 part of the read is kept: 45 bases, read in frame from the first base. Sequences LNHDA (CDR1) and SQIVND (CDR2) are obtained from the germline V gene (reference sequence). The immunoSEQ Assay, a bias-controlled multiplex PCR, was used to amplify TCRbeta CDR3 regions from genomic DNA. Concerning the study's data processing: Nucleated cell counts per sample were estimated from amplification of reference gene primers within the assay. To quantify the absolute abundance of each unique TCRbeta CDR3 rearrangement, sequence reads were collapsed and filtered. Productive Simpson clonality was computed per sample as the square root of Simpson's diversity index over productive rearrangements. TCRdb re-hosts the immuneACCESS table, in-frame sequences only. Its copies lack some clones; in the studies checked, an unresolved V gene accounts for under half of them, and the cause for the rest is not known. D and trimming come from the DNA, and the V and J calls and clone size come from that table. Counted in this sample were tens of thousands of clones; around four fifths of them appeared once. The ten largest account for about 10% of the sample.

The receptor was derived from a man aged 25 to 40 with COVID-19, enrolled during active disease. The chain uses TRBV19 and TRBJ2-3, with 14 bases in between that match TRBD2. Sequenced material: peripheral blood. The CDR3 reads as follows: CASSWTSGRKSTQYF. The sequenced DNA: TGTGCCAGTAGCTGGACTAGCGGGAGGAAGAGTACGCAGTATTTT.